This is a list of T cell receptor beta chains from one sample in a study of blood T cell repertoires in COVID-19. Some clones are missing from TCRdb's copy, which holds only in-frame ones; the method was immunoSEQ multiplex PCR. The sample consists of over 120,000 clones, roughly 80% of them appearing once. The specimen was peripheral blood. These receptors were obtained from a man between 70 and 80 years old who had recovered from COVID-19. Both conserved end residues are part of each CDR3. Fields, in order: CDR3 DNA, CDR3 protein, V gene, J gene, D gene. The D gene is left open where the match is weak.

TGCGCCAGCAGTACAGGGGGCGATGAAAAACTGTTTTTT	CASSTGGDEKLFF	TRBV5-1	TRBJ1-4	TRBD1
TGTGCCAGCAGCCAAGATCCTGGAAGGGGGACAGATACGCAGTATTTT	CASSQDPGRGTDTQYF	TRBV3-1/TRBV3-2	TRBJ2-3	NA
TGTGCCAGCTCACCTAAGGGACAGGGGGGGCCTTACGAGCAGTACTTC	CASSPKGQGGPYEQYF	TRBV18	TRBJ2-7	TRBD1
TGTGCCAGCAGCACCCCATGGGGAGATCTATACAATGAGCAGTTCTTC	CASSTPWGDLYNEQFF	TRBV7-6	TRBJ2-1	NA
TGTGCCAGCAGCCAACCAGGGTACTCAGCCCAGCATTTT	CASSQPGYSAQHF	TRBV16	TRBJ1-5	NA
TGTGCCAGCAGCTTGGCCACTATCTACACAGATACGCAGTATTTT	CASSLATIYTDTQYF	TRBV5-4	TRBJ2-3	NA
TGCGCCAGCACTCAGGGTTTCGGAAACTATGGCTACACCTTC	CASTQGFGNYGYTF	TRBV5-1	TRBJ1-2	NA
TGTGCCTGGAGTGTCGGGACTAGCGGGCCTGATGAGCAGTTCTTC	CAWSVGTSGPDEQFF	TRBV30	TRBJ2-1	TRBD2
TGTGCCAGCAGTCCAGGCTACCGGGACAGCGATCCGTATTTT	CASSPGYRDSDPYF	TRBV6-2/TRBV6-3	TRBJ2-3	TRBD1
TGTGCCATCAAAGACAGCGGGAGCACCGGGGAGCTGTTTTTT	CAIKDSGSTGELFF	TRBV10-3	TRBJ2-2	TRBD2